The 28 T cell receptor beta chains given below trace back to one sample, sequenced in a study of blood T cell repertoires in COVID-19. Sequencing was performed with immunoSEQ multiplex PCR; in TCRdb, only in-frame clones are kept and a portion is missing. The table shows about 120,000 clones, with 60% to 80% occurring only once. Material for sequencing was peripheral blood. These receptors all come from a woman older than 75 with active or convalescent COVID-19.

This chain connects TRBV18 to TRBJ1-4; TRBD1 is a possible D gene (5 bases). The V end lost 3 bases, the J end lost 1 base, and 18 bases lay between the germline ends. Germline CDR1 reads KGHSH; CDR2 reads LQKENI. The CDR3 has 18 amino acids. The CDR3 sequence is CASSPLQGLGGTNEKLFF. The CDR3 DNA follows: TGTGCCAGCTCACCGCTCCAGGGTTTGGGAGGAACTAATGAAAAACTGTTTTTT.

This chain uses TRBV18 with TRBJ2-5; 8 bases line up with TRBD2. The V and J ends lost 0 bases and 4 bases, in that order; junction bases with no gene match: 4. Per germline, CDR1 KGHSH and CDR2 LQKENI. The CDR3 contains 15 residues. The CDR3 DNA reads as TGTGCCAGCTCACCACCCAGCGGGAGTGGAGAGACCCAGTACTTC. Translation: CASSPPSGSGETQYF.

The rearrangement links TRBV5-8 to TRBJ1-6; possibly TRBD1 for D (5 bases). Trimming took 3 bases from V and 10 from J, leaving 17 bases between them. This CDR3 region has 15 residues. Germline V gives CDR1 SGHTS, CDR2 YDEGEE. CDR3 coding DNA: TGTGCCAGCAGCTCCTGGACGCGACGGGGGTCACCCCTCCACTTT. This encodes CASSSWTRRGSPLHF.

The chain has TRBV15 and TRBJ2-5, with D possibly being TRBD2 (5 bases). The germline V and J ends were trimmed by 5 bases and 6 bases, with 10 bases remaining between them. Germline CDR1 is LNHNV and CDR2 is YYDKDF (reference sequence). This CDR3 comprises 12 residues. Written as DNA, the CDR3 is TGTGCCACCAGCGTCGGGGTACAGACCCAGTACTTC. This gives the protein CATSVGVQTQYF.

The chain has TRBV2 and TRBJ2-5, with 10 bases identical to TRBD1. CDR3 length: 15 residues. Germline V gene data show CDR1 as SNHLY and CDR2 as FYNNEI. Losses at the gene ends were 8 bases for V and 1 base for J; bases not matched to a gene: 7. The CDR3 DNA sequence: TGTGCCAGCCACCGGGACAGGGGAGGCCAAGAGACCCAGTACTTC. Translated, it gives CASHRDRGGQETQYF.

The chain links TRBV9 to TRBJ1-5; TRBD1 might be the D (5 bases). In germline, CDR1 is SGDLS, CDR2 YYNGEE. The CDR3 totals 13 residues. V shed 4 bases and J shed 3 bases, with 8 bases lying between them. The CDR3: CASSRQYNQPQHF. The CDR3 DNA reads TGTGCCAGCAGCAGACAGTACAATCAGCCCCAGCATTTT.

V is TRBV29-1 and J is TRBJ1-3, with 10 bases that match TRBD1. Germline V gives CDR1 SQVTM, CDR2 ANQGSEA. With 6 bases clipped from V and 0 bases from J, the junction kept 14 bases outside the gene matches. The CDR3 is made up of 18 amino acids. Written as DNA, the CDR3 is TGCAGCGTGGGGGGGACAGGGGCCTTCCCCCACTCTGGAAACACCATATATTTT. Its protein product is CSVGGTGAFPHSGNTIYF.

The chain employs TRBV9 and TRBJ2-5; D call uncertain. The CDR3 runs to 14 residues. The V gene lost 0 bases and the J gene lost 2 bases, with 8 bases spanning the gap. The germline V gene has CDR1 SGDLS and CDR2 YYNGEE. This chain's CDR3 is CASSVAGSQETQYF. In DNA, the CDR3 is TGTGCCAGCAGCGTAGCGGGTAGTCAAGAGACCCAGTACTTC.

This clone was seen only a few times. V gene TRBV28 combines with J gene TRBJ2-1; possibly TRBD2 for D (5 bases). The V gene's germline CDR1 is MDHEN and CDR2 SYDVKM. V gave up 6 bases and J gave up 9 bases, with 21 bases separating them. The CDR3 extends over 15 amino acids. This chain's CDR3 is CASSTPGKFSVEQFF. The CDR3 bases are TGTGCCAGCAGCACTCCCGGGAAATTTAGTGTTGAGCAGTTCTTC.

The chain carries TRBV5-1 and TRBJ2-3; TRBD1 might be the D (5 bases). The CDR3 has 15 amino acids. The germline V and J ends were trimmed by 0 bases and 2 bases, with 10 bases remaining between them. Germline lookup yields CDR1 SGHRS and CDR2 YFSETQ. This CDR3 is CASSLDRTDTDTQYF. CDR3 in DNA: TGCGCCAGCAGCTTGGACAGGACCGACACAGATACGCAGTATTTT.

V usage is TRBV19 and J usage is TRBJ2-7; 12 nucleotides align to TRBD1. V was clipped by 9 bases and J by 5 bases; unmatched bases: 11. This CDR3 spans 15 amino acids. The V gene's germline CDR1 is LNHDA and CDR2 SQIVND (reference sequence). CDR3 DNA: TGTGCCAGCCTACCCCGGGACAGGGGGCCCCACGAGCAGTACTTC. The encoded protein is CASLPRDRGPHEQYF.

In DNA form, the CDR3 reads TGTGCCAGCAGCCCCCAGAGCGGGAGGAACTACTACGAGCAGTACTTC. Its protein product is CASSPQSGRNYYEQYF. V gene TRBV9 combines with J gene TRBJ2-7; 9 nucleotides align to TRBD2. CDR1 and CDR2 from the germline V gene are SGDLS and YYNGEE. The CDR3 has 16 residues. Germline trimming cut 4 bases from V and 3 bases from J; bases unmatched to any gene: 11.

In this sample, this clone turned up once. The chain has TRBV4-1 and TRBJ2-7; D is undetermined. The V end was cut by 0 bases, the J end by 1 base, with 7 bases between. CDR3 length equals 14 residues. From germline, CDR1 is MGHRA and CDR2 YSYEKL. DNA for the CDR3: TGCGCCAGCAGCCAAGATCGGTTATCCTACGAGCAGTACTTC. Amino acids: CASSQDRLSYEQYF.

CDR3 loop: CASSGLGGLNQPQHF. As DNA, the CDR3 is TGTGCCAGCTCGGGTTTAGGAGGGCTGAATCAGCCCCAGCATTTT. The chain joins TRBV6-5 to TRBJ1-5; D ambiguous. V was trimmed by 8 bases and J by 4 bases, leaving 18 bases between them. Germline-derived CDR1 and CDR2 are MNHEY and SVGAGI. The CDR3 spans 15 residues.

This chain links TRBV6-5 with TRBJ1-4, with TRBD1 matching 7 bases. Losses at the gene ends were 5 bases for V and 8 bases for J; bases not matched to a gene: 8. The germline V gene has CDR1 MNHEY and CDR2 SVGAGI. The CDR3 totals 14 residues. CDR3 nucleotide sequence: TGTGCCAGCAGTATAGGGACAGCTCGAGAAAAACTGTTTTTT. This codes for CASSIGTAREKLFF.

The J gene is TRBJ2-3, the V gene TRBV6-5, with 12 positions matching TRBD2. The CDR3 totals 14 residues. The junction had 1 base not matched to a gene; V was cut back by 5 bases and J by 4 bases. Per the germline V gene, CDR1 is MNHEY and CDR2 is SVGAGI. The CDR3 region is CASSTSGRSDTQYF. CDR3 DNA: TGTGCCAGCAGTACTAGCGGGAGGTCAGATACGCAGTATTTT.

This clone has just a few counts. This rearrangement joins TRBV9 to TRBJ2-1, with 10 bases aligning to TRBD2. The V and J ends lost 4 bases and 5 bases, in that order; junction bases with no gene match: 6. The CDR3 runs 15 residues. Germline lookup yields CDR1 SGDLS and CDR2 YYNGEE. This chain's CDR3 is CASSPQSGRDNEQFF. The CDR3 nucleotides read TGTGCCAGCAGCCCGCAAAGCGGGAGGGACAATGAGCAGTTCTTC.

V and J are TRBV5-1 and TRBJ2-7; TRBD2 aligns across 7 bases. V shed 3 bases and J 6 bases; nucleotides not matched to a gene: 6. CDR1 is SGHRS, CDR2 YFSETQ, per germline. This CDR3 comprises 13 residues. Here the CDR3 DNA reads TGCGCCAGCAGCTCGATAGGACTAGTCGAGCAGTACTTC. It is translated as CASSSIGLVEQYF.

The V and J genes are TRBV6-1 and TRBJ2-7, with 7 bases aligning to TRBD1. The V segment lost 3 bases and the J segment 7 bases; nucleotides outside the gene matches: 6. Germline V gene sequence: CDR1 MNHNS, CDR2 SASEGT. The CDR3 runs to 13 residues. CDR3 in amino acids: CASSDRGTGEQYF. Here the CDR3 DNA reads TGTGCCAGCAGTGACAGGGGGACGGGGGAGCAGTACTTC.

The J gene is TRBJ1-1, the V gene TRBV10-3; 8 positions match TRBD1. The ends lost 6 bases at V and 2 bases at J; junction bases unmatched: 8. Germline-derived CDR1 and CDR2 are ENHRY and SYGVKD. CDR3 length equals 15 residues. DNA of the CDR3: TGTGCCATCAGGGACCCCGGACAGGGCAACACTGAAGCTTTCTTT. This translates into CAIRDPGQGNTEAFF.

The chain has TRBV5-5 and TRBJ2-3, with 9 bases lining up with TRBD1. Unmatched junction bases numbered 14, after V lost 4 bases and J lost 2 bases. The CDR3 is 18 amino acids. Germline lookup yields CDR1 SGHKS and CDR2 YYEKEE (reference sequence). CDR3 sequence reads: CASSLGQGVAFNTDTQYF. The DNA for the CDR3 is TGTGCCAGCAGCCTGGGACAGGGAGTGGCGTTTAACACAGATACGCAGTATTTT.

This rearrangement joins TRBV5-1 to TRBJ1-1; the D is unclear. With 6 bases removed from V and 1 base from J, the gap between germline ends came to 16 bases. The CDR3 contains 15 residues. The germline CDR1 and CDR2 sequences are SGHRS and YFSETQ. The chain's CDR3 is CASKGVPARNTEAFF. CDR3 DNA sequence: TGCGCCAGCAAAGGAGTTCCCGCACGGAACACTGAAGCTTTCTTT. The full variable domain, in which reference TRBV5-1 and TRBJ1-1 provide the parts outside the CDR3, is KAGVTQTPRYLIKTRGQQVTLSCSPISGHRSVSWYQQTPGQGLQFLFEYFSETQRNKGNFPGRFSGRQFSNSRSEMNVSTLELGDSALYLCASKGVPARNTEAFFGQGTRLTVV.

The CDR3 DNA sequence: TGTGCCAGCAGCTTCGATACGGGAGGGGGGAATGAGCAGTTCTTC. Its protein product is CASSFDTGGGNEQFF. The J gene is TRBJ2-1, the V gene TRBV5-4; 8 nucleotides line up with TRBD2. In germline, CDR1 is SGHNT, CDR2 YYREEE (reference sequence). The CDR3 is 15 amino acids. V shed 2 bases, J shed 7 bases, and the junction held 8 bases outside the gene matches.

This clone was found a few times. The chain joins TRBV7-9 to TRBJ1-2; D possibly corresponds to TRBD1 (5 bases). The length of the CDR3 is 14 residues. V shed 1 base and J shed 4 bases, with 10 bases lying between them. Germline-derived CDR1 and CDR2 are SEHNR and FQNEAQ (reference sequence). CDR3 residues: CASSLESRAYGYTF. CDR3 coding DNA: TGTGCCAGCAGCTTAGAGAGCAGGGCCTATGGCTACACCTTC.

This chain joins TRBV10-3 and TRBJ1-3, with a possible D match to TRBD1 (6 bases). Between the trimmed V and J ends, which lost 6 bases and 0 bases, there was a span of 9 bases. The CDR3 is 14 amino acids. Germline assignment: CDR1 ENHRY and CDR2 SYGVKD. CDR3 in DNA: TGTGCCATCAGACCGGACAGCTCTGGAAACACCATATATTTT. Encoded protein: CAIRPDSSGNTIYF.

This chain joins TRBV30 and TRBJ1-4, with D possibly being TRBD1 (5 bases). V gave up 2 bases and J gave up 9 bases, with 19 bases separating them. Germline V gene data show CDR1 as GTSNPN and CDR2 as SVGIG (reference sequence). The CDR3 is 15 residues long. The CDR3 region is CAWSYKRGFPQKLFF. In DNA form, the CDR3 reads TGTGCCTGGAGTTATAAGCGGGGGTTTCCCCAAAAACTGTTTTTT.

The table lists this clone with a count of one. This chain connects TRBV18 to TRBJ2-7, with 10 bases identical to TRBD1. The CDR3 loop spans 17 amino acids. After removal of 6 bases from V and 1 base from J, the junction contained 12 bases not matched to a gene. Germline V gene sequence: CDR1 KGHSH, CDR2 LQKENI. The CDR3 here is CASSRTTGTGASYEQYF. The CDR3, as DNA: TGTGCCAGCTCGCGAACGACCGGGACAGGGGCGTCCTACGAGCAGTACTTC.

V usage is TRBV5-1 and J usage is TRBJ1-2; D is unclear. V lost 0 bases and J lost 7, with 10 bases in between. The CDR3 sequence is 13 residues long. The germline V gene has CDR1 SGHRS and CDR2 YFSETQ. The CDR3 sequence: CASSLESGVGYTF. The CDR3 nucleotides read TGCGCCAGCAGCTTGGAGAGCGGGGTTGGCTACACCTTC.